This is a list of T cell receptor beta chains from one sample in a study of T cells in Graves' hyperthyroidism and ophthalmopathy. TCRdb ran MiXCR on the multiplex PCR reads and lists one entry per CDR3 protein. The sample includes about 550,000 distinct CDR3 sequences, about a fifth seen only once; the top ten take 26%. The sample consisted of blood. The receptors were sampled from a young man with Graves' hyperthyroidism. Each CDR3 is given without its conserved first and last residue.

ASRGGGYT,TRBV28
ASSLPGAYQPQH,TRBV12-3/TRBV12-4
ASRAWTGREETQY,TRBV28
ASSGRTGDVTEAF,TRBV5-1
ASSESHSANVLT,TRBV10-1
ATSDLAQNTGELF,TRBV24-1
ASRGWTGANTEAF,TRBV19
ASSSRQGGSEQY,TRBV6-5
ASTFSSDQY,TRBV12-3/TRBV12-4
ASSLTPLPGSYEQY,TRBV5-5
ASSPYRGGFETPQH,TRBV18
ASSQGSYQPQH,TRBV6-1
ASTSRQGSLSNQPQH,TRBV28
ATAGTGGTEAF,TRBV10-3
ASRLKDNSPLH,TRBV6-1
ASLRGQNTEAF,TRBV6-1
ASRGQTPYEQY,TRBV28
ASSPLGTGGNGYT,TRBV12-3/TRBV12-4
ASSEKLSGELF,TRBV6-1
AWSRTGPYGYT,TRBV30
ASSHSGTGTYGYT,TRBV12-3/TRBV12-4
SVAILSLGAF,TRBV29-1
ASSWGQLDTEAF,TRBV11-2
ASSVGPGRTYEQY,TRBV12-3/TRBV12-4
ATSGTWGTDTQY,TRBV2
ASSQLAQETQY,TRBV7-6
ASRSSGGSGTQY,TRBV12-3/TRBV12-4
ASSYRGPNTEAF,TRBV4-1
ASSLFPRTGTYEQY,TRBV28
ASSPGGIGYGYT,TRBV28
ATSDSGTGSYGYT,TRBV24-1
ASSLEGGPGGELF,TRBV12-3/TRBV12-4
ASRVGRTEAF,TRBV19
ASSLEAYGPQH,TRBV12-3/TRBV12-4
ASIRGQGAHLTTEAF,TRBV6-1
ASSSIQGVQY,TRBV28